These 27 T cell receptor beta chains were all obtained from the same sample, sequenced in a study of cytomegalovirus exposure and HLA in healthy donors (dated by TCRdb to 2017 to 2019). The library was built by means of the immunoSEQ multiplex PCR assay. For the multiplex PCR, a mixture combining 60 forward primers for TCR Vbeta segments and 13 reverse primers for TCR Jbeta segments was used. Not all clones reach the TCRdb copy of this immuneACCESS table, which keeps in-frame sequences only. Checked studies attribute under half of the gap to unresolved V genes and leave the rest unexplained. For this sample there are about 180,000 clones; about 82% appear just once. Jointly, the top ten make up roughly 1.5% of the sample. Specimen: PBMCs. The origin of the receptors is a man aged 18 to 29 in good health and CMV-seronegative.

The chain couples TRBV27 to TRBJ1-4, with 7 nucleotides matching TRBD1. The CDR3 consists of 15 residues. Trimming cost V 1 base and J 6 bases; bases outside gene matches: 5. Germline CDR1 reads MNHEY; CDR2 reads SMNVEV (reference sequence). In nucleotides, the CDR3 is TGTGCCAGCAGTTTATTTCAGGGGGTGGATGAAAAACTGTTTTTT. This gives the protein CASSLFQGVDEKLFF.

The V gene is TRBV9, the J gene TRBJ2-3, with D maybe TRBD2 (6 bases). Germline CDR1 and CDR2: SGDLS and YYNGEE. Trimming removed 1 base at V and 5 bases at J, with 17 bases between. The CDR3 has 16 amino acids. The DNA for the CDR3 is TGTGCCAGCAGCGTATGGGCGGGGAAGGCCGGAGATACGCAGTATTTT. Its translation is CASSVWAGKAGDTQYF. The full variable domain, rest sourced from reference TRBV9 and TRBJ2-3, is DSGVTQTPKHLITATGQRVTLRCSPRSGDLSVYWYQQSLDQGLQFLIQYYNGEERAKGNILERFSAQQFPDLHSELNLSSLELGDSALYFCASSVWAGKAGDTQYFGPGTRLTVL.

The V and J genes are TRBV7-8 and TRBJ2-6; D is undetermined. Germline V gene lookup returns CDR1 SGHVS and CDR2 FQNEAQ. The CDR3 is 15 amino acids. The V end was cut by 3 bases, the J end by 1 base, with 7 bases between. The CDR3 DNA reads TGTGCCAGCAGCTTTAGAGAGTCTGGGGCCAACGTCCTGACTTTC. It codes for CASSFRESGANVLTF.

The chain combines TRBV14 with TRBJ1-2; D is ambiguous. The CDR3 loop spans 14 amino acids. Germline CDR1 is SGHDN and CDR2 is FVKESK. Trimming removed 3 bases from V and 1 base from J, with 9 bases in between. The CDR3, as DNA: TGTGCCAGCAGCCACAGGCAGAATAACTATGGCTACACCTTC. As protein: CASSHRQNNYGYTF.

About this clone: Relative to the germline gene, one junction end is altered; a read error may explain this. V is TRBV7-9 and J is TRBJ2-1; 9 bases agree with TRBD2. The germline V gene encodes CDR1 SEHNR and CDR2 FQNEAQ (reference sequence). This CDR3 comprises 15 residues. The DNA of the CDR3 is TGTTCCAGCAGCCCCGGGCTAGCGGGGATCAATGAGCAGTTCTTC. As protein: CSSSPGLAGINEQFF.

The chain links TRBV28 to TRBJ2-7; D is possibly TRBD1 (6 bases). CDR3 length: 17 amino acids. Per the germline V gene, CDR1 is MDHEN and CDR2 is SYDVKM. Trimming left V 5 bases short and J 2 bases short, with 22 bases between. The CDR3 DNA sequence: TGTGCCAGCAGTCCCTCCTACAGGGTCCAAGAAGCCTACGAGCAGTACTTC. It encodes CASSPSYRVQEAYEQYF.

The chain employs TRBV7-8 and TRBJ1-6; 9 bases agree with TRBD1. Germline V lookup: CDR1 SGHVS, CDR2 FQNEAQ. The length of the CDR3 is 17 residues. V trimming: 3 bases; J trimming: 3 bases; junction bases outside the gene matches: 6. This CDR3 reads CASSFNLGQGYNSPLHF. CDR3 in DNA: TGTGCCAGCAGCTTCAACCTGGGACAGGGCTATAATTCACCCCTCCACTTT.

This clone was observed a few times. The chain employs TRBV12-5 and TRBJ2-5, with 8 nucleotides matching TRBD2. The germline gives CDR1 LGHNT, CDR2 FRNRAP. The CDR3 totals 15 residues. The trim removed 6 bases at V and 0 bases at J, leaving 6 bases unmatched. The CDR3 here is CASGGGAKYQETQYF. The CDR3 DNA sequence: TGTGCTAGTGGCGGGGGGGCTAAGTACCAAGAGACCCAGTACTTC.

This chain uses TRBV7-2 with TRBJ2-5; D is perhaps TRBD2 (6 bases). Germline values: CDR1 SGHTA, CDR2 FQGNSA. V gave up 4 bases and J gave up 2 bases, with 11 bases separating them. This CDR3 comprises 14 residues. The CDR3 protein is CASSSGRGQETQYF. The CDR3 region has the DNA TGTGCCAGCAGCTCCGGACGGGGGCAAGAGACCCAGTACTTC.

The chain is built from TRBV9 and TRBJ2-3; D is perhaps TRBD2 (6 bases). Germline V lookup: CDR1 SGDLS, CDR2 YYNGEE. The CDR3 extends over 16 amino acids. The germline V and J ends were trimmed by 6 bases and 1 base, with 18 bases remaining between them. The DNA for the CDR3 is TGTGCCAGCACCAGGTTGGAGAGGGAGGGCACAGATACGCAGTATTTT. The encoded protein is CASTRLEREGTDTQYF.

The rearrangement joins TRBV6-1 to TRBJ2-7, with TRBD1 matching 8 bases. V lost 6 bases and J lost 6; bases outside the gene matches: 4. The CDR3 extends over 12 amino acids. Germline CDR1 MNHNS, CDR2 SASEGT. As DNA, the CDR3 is TGTGCCAGCAGCCGGACAGGGAGCGAGCAGTACTTC. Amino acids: CASSRTGSEQYF.

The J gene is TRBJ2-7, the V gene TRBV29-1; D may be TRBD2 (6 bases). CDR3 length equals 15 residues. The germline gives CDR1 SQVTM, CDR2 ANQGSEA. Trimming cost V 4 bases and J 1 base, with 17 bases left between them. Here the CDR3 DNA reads TGCAGCGTTGGATTTTTGGGGAGGCGGTCCTACGAGCAGTACTTC. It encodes CSVGFLGRRSYEQYF.

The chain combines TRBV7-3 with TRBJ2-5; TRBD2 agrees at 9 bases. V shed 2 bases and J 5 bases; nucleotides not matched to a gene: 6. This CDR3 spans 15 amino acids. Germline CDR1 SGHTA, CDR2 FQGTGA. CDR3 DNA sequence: TGTGCCAGCAGCTTAGCGGGGGGGAGGGGTGAGACCCAGTACTTC. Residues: CASSLAGGRGETQYF.

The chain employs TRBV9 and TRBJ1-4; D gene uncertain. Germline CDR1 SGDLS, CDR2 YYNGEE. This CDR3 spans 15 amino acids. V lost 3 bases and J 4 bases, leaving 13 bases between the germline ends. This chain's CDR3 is CASSAAGGFNEKLFF. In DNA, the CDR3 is TGTGCCAGCAGCGCCGCGGGCGGGTTTAATGAAAAACTGTTTTTT.

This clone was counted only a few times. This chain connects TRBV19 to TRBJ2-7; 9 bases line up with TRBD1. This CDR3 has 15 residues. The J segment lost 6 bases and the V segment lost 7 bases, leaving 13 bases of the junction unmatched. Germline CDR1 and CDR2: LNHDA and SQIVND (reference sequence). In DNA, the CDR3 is TGTGCCAGTAAGCCCACGGGACAGGGTTCCGGCGAGCAGTACTTC. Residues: CASKPTGQGSGEQYF.

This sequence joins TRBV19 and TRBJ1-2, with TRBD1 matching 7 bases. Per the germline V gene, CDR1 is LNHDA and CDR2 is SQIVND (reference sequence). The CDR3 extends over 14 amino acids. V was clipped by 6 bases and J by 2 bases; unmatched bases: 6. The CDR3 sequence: CASSPGQDNYGYTF. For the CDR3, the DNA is TGTGCCAGTAGCCCTGGACAGGACAACTATGGCTACACCTTC. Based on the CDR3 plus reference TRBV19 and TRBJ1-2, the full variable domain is DGGITQSPKYLFRKEGQNVTLSCEQNLNHDAMYWYRQDPGQGLRLIYYSQIVNDFQKGDIAEGYSVSREKKESFPLTVTSAQKNPTAFYLCASSPGQDNYGYTFGSGTRLTVV.

DNA for the CDR3: TGTGCCAGCAGCTTGCTCCCCAACTATGGCTACACCTTC. Translating gives CASSLLPNYGYTF. The rearrangement uses TRBV5-8 and TRBJ1-2; D is undetermined. CDR1 is SGHTS and CDR2 is YDEGEE in the germline V gene. The CDR3 is 13 amino acids. V gave up 1 base and J gave up 2 bases, with 6 bases separating them.

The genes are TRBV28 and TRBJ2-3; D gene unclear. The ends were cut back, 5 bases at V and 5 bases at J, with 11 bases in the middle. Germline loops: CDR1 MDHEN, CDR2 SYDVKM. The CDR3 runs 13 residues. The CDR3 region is CASSATTGDTQYF. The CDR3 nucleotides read TGTGCCAGCAGTGCAACCACGGGAGATACGCAGTATTTT.

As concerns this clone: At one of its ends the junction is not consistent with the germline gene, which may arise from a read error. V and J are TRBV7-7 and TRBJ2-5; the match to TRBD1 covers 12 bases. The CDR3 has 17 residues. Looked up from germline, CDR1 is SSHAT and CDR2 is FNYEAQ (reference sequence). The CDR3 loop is CASSRLGQGALRGTQYF. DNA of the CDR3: TGTGCTAGCAGCCGCCTGGGACAGGGGGCACTCCGAGGGACCCAGTACTTC.

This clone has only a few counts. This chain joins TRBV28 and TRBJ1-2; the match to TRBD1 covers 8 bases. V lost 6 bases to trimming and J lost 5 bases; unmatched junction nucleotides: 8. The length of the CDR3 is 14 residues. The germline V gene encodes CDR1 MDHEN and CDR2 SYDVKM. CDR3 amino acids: CASSPGTGVYGYTF. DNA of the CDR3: TGTGCCAGCAGCCCCGGGACAGGTGTTTATGGCTACACCTTC.

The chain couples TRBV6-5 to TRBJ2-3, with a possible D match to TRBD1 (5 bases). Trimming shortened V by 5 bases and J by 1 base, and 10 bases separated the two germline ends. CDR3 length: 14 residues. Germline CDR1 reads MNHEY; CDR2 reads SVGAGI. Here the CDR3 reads CASSRDSGTDTQYF. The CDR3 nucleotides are TGTGCCAGCAGTCGTGACAGTGGCACAGATACGCAGTATTTT.

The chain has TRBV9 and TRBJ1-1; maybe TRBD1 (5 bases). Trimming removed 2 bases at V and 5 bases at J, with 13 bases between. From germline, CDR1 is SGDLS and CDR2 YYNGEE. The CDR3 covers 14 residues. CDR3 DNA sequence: TGTGCCAGCAGCGTCGGCGGGACCAGGACTGAAGCTTTCTTT. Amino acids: CASSVGGTRTEAFF. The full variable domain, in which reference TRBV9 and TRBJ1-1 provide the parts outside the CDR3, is DSGVTQTPKHLITATGQRVTLRCSPRSGDLSVYWYQQSLDQGLQFLIQYYNGEERAKGNILERFSAQQFPDLHSELNLSSLELGDSALYFCASSVGGTRTEAFFGQGTRLTVV.

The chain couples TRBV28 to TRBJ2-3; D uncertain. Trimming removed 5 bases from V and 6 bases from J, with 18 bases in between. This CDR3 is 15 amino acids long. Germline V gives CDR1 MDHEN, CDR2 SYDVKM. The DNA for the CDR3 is TGTGCCAGCAGTCGGGTATTCGTCACTACGGATACGCAGTATTTT. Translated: CASSRVFVTTDTQYF. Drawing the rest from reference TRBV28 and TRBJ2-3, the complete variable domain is DVKVTQSSRYLVKRTGEKVFLECVQDMDHENMFWYRQDPGLGLRLIYFSYDVKMKEKGDIPEGYSVSREKKERFSLILESASTNQTSMYLCASSRVFVTTDTQYFGPGTRLTVL.

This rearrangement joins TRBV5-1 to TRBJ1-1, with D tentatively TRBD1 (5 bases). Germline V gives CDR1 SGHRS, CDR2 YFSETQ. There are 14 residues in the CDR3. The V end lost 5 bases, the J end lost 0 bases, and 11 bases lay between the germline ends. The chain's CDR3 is CASSGQGLNTEAFF. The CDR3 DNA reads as TGCGCCAGCAGTGGTCAGGGATTGAACACTGAAGCTTTCTTT. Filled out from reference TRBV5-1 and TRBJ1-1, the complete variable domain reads KAGVTQTPRYLIKTRGQQVTLSCSPISGHRSVSWYQQTPGQGLQFLFEYFSETQRNKGNFPGRFSGRQFSNSRSEMNVSTLELGDSALYLCASSGQGLNTEAFFGQGTRLTVV.

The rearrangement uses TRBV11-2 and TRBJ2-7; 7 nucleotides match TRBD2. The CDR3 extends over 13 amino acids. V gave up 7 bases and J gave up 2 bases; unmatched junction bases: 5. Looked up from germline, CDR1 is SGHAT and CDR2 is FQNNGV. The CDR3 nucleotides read TGTGCCAGCAACCCTAGCGGTACCTACGAGCAGTACTTC. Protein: CASNPSGTYEQYF.

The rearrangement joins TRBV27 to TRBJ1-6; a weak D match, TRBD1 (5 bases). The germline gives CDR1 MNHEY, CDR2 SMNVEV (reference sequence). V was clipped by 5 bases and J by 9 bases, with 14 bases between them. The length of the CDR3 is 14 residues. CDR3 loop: CASSEGGRGSPLHF. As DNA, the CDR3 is TGTGCCAGCAGTGAGGGAGGGAGGGGTTCACCCCTCCACTTT.

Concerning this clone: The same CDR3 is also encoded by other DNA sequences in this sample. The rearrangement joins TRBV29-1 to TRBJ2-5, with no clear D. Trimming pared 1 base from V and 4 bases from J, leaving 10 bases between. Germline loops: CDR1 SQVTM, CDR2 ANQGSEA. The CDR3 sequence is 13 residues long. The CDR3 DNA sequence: TGCAGCGTTGAAGGACAAGGTTTAGAGACCCAGTACTTC. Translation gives CSVEGQGLETQYF.